This T cell receptor (beta chain) was sequenced for a study of response to subunit inactivated influenza vaccine. Study-wide findings and caveats: Few additional T cells are recruited per seasonal influenza vaccination, authors suggested.

The germline gives CDR1 DFQATT, CDR2 SNEGSKA (reference sequence). J gave up 4 bases and V 2 bases, and 9 bases lay outside the gene matches. This CDR3 has 15 amino acids. With respect to this clonotype: As yet, its antigen is unknown.

Using its own MiXCR run on the RT-PCR reads, TCRdb lists one record per CDR3 protein. The repertoire holds some 520,000 distinct CDR3 sequences, with approximately 15% as singletons. The material was CD4+ T cells sorted from PBMCs, obtained about 23 months after vaccination. V gene TRBV20-1 combines with J gene TRBJ2-7, with 9 bases fitting TRBD1. The TCR comes from a man between 50 and 75 years old who received an inactivated influenza vaccine. Written as DNA, the CDR3 is TGCAGTGCTAGATCCCTTACAGGGGGCTCATACGAGCAGTACTTC. It is translated as CSARSLTGGSYEQYF.